This TCR beta chain was captured in a study of blood T cell repertoires in COVID-19. Overall study context: Material from acute and convalescent COVID-19 was sourced from the United States, Italy and Spain. Sources were T cells, B-cell-depleted T cells, or PBMCs; the material itself was cDNA or gDNA.

Germline V CDR1 and CDR2: LNHDA, SQIVND (reference sequence). V dropped 0 bases and J dropped 5; count of bases not matched to a gene: 10. This CDR3 comprises 18 residues. In the authors' workflow: Cell counts per sample came from amplifying reference gene primers. The protocol was immunoSEQ multiplex PCR, while the TCRdb copy is restricted to in-frame clones and leaves out a portion. V and J calls and clone size are given by that table; D and trimming were obtained from the DNA. The sample shows some 42,000 clones, more than 70% of them seen only once. Sequenced sample: peripheral blood. The chain joins TRBV19 to TRBJ2-4, with 10 bases matching TRBD1. This sequence was found in a human donor in a cohort sampled during active COVID-19. This chain's CDR3 is CASSIERPGQGRENIQYF. Written as DNA, the CDR3 is TGTGCCAGTAGTATAGAGAGACCGGGACAGGGGCGGGAAAACATTCAGTACTTC.